This T cell receptor (beta chain) was captured by sequencing in a study of blood T cell repertoires in COVID-19. Clones were read by immunoSEQ multiplex PCR, and TCRdb kept only the in-frame ones, dropping some. The sample consists of under 150,000 clones, around 78% of them appearing once. CDR3 length: 17 amino acids. Germline trimming cut 5 bases from V and 5 bases from J; bases unmatched to any gene: 15. CDR1 and CDR2 from the germline V gene are MGHRA and YSYEKL. The clonotype originates from a man aged 30 to 45 with acute or convalescent COVID-19. The chain has TRBV4-1 and TRBJ2-1; 7 bases are shared with TRBD1. Input material: peripheral blood. CDR3 nucleotide sequence: TGCGCCAGCAGCTACATGAGGGGGCTAGCCGAAAACAATGAGCAGTTCTTC. Protein: CASSYMRGLAENNEQFF.